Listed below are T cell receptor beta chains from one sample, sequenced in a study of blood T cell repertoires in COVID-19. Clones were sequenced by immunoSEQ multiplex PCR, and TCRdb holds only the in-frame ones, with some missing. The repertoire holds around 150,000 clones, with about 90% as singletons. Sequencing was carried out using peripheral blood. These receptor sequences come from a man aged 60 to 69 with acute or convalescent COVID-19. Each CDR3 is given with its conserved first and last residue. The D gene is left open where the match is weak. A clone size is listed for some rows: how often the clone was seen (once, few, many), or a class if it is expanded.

TGCAGCGGGACGGGATCCTATGGCTACACCTTC CSGTGSYGYTF TRBV29-1 - TRBJ1-2 -
TGTGCCAGCAGCTTGGCCGGGACAGGGAATTCACCCCTCCACTTT CASSLAGTGNSPLHF TRBV5-5 - TRBJ1-6 TRBD1
TGTGCCAGCAGCTTGGTCGGGACAGCTAACTATGGCTACACCTTC CASSLVGTANYGYTF TRBV7-9 - TRBJ1-2 TRBD1
TGTGCCAGCAGTTACACAGGGCAGAATTCACCCCTCCACTTT CASSYTGQNSPLHF TRBV6-5 - TRBJ1-6 -
TGTGCCAGCAGCTTAGGAGAGGTAAACTATGGCTACACCTTC CASSLGEVNYGYTF TRBV7-9 - TRBJ1-2 -
TGCAGCGTTGACAGGGCCGGCGCCTACACCTTC CSVDRAGAYTF TRBV29-1 - TRBJ1-2 -
TGCGCCAGCAGCCTGTTGGGGACAGGGGCGAGTATATCCGGAAACACCATATATTTT CASSLLGTGASISGNTIYF TRBV5-1 - TRBJ1-3 TRBD1
TGTGCCATCAGCAGGACAGGTGGGAACACTGAAGCTTTCTTT CAISRTGGNTEAFF TRBV10-3 - TRBJ1-1 TRBD1
TGTGCCAGTAGGGAAACAGGATTGAACTATGGCTACACCTTC CASRETGLNYGYTF TRBV19 - TRBJ1-2 -
TGTGCCAGTTCTCCGACGGAGGTTCGGCAAAACACCATATATTTT CASSPTEVRQNTIYF TRBV19 once TRBJ1-3 -
TGTGCCAGCAGTGATAGGTGGGGGCTGATGGAGGACAATCAGCCCCAGCATTTT CASSDRWGLMEDNQPQHF TRBV6-1 - TRBJ1-5 -
TGTGCCAGCAGCTTCCTGTCAGGGGGCGCGGTCGTTAGCGGCTACACCTTC CASSFLSGGAVVSGYTF TRBV7-2 - TRBJ1-2 TRBD1
TGTGCCAGCTCGCTACAGGGGGCGAATTCCTATAATTCACCCCTCCACTTT CASSLQGANSYNSPLHF TRBV18 - TRBJ1-6 TRBD1
TGCGCCAGCAATCTCAGGGGTGTGGATACGCAGTATTTT CASNLRGVDTQYF TRBV10-2 - TRBJ2-3 -
TGCGCCAGCAGCTTGAGGTGGGACAGGGGTATTTGGAATTCACCCCTCCACTTT CASSLRWDRGIWNSPLHF TRBV5-1 once TRBJ1-6 TRBD1
TGTGCCAGCAGTGACGAACAGGGGGCAGGTGGCTACACCTTC CASSDEQGAGGYTF TRBV6-4 - TRBJ1-2 TRBD1
TGTGCCAGTAGTATCTGGGCACAAGCACGCACAGATACGCAGTATTTT CASSIWAQARTDTQYF TRBV19 - TRBJ2-3 -
TGTGCCAGCTCACCGGTATCAGGGCAAGGGGCTGAAGCTTTCTTT CASSPVSGQGAEAFF TRBV18 - TRBJ1-1 -
TGCGCCAGCAGCCAAGGAGGGAGTGGTCGGGGAAACACCATATATTTT CASSQGGSGRGNTIYF TRBV4-1 - TRBJ1-3 -
TGTGCCAGCAGCTTAGGTCCAACTGGCACCGGGGAGCTGTTTTTT CASSLGPTGTGELFF TRBV11-2 few TRBJ2-2 -
TGTGCCAGCAATCAATATCCGGACAGGGGTATGGACGAGCAGTACTTC CASNQYPDRGMDEQYF TRBV2 - TRBJ2-7 TRBD1
TGTGCCAGCAGCTACGAGGGGGGGCATCCGTATGGCTACACCTTC CASSYEGGHPYGYTF TRBV7-9 - TRBJ1-2 -